A single sample gave rise to the 32 T cell receptor beta chains below, sequenced in a study of read filtering for tumor transcriptome and immune sequencing. From roughly 0.4 ug of RNA, a library with molecular barcoded alpha/delta and beta/gamma adaptors was made. MiXCR, run by TCRdb on the reads, gives a single entry per CDR3 protein. The sample has more than 100,000 distinct CDR3 sequences; approximately 13% are singletons. Sequenced sample: a population of CD138-negative cells sorted from bone marrow. Every receptor here comes from a donor aged 40 or over with multiple myeloma.

In regard to this clonotype: The junction does not match germline at one end; this may be a read error. The chain uses TRBV7-3 and TRBJ2-2, with a weak D call TRBD1 (6 bases). The CDR3 sequence is 16 residues long. Per germline, CDR1 SGHTA and CDR2 FQGTGA. The CDR3 loop is CASSPPGTTNTRELFF. In DNA, the CDR3 is TGTGCCAGCAGCCCCCCCGGGACAACGAACACCAGGGAGCTGTTTTTT.

This clonotype was counted at least ten times. This chain connects TRBV11-1 to TRBJ2-5, with D tentatively TRBD1 or TRBD2 (5 bases each). Trimming shortened V by 5 bases and J by 3 bases, and 16 bases separated the two germline ends. The CDR3 has 15 amino acids. Germline-derived CDR1 and CDR2 are SGHAT and FQDESV (reference sequence). The CDR3 loop is CASSTRQLREETQYF. As DNA, the CDR3 is TGTGCCAGCAGCACCAGACAGCTGAGGGAAGAGACCCAGTACTTC.

The chain links TRBV29-1 to TRBJ2-2, with D possibly matching TRBD2 (5 bases). CDR1 SQVTM and CDR2 ANQGSEA come from the germline V gene. The V end was cut by 2 bases, the J end by 6 bases, with 19 bases between. This CDR3 spans 16 amino acids. The CDR3 spells CSVELGRGISPGELFF. Written as DNA, the CDR3 is TGCAGCGTTGAACTCGGGCGAGGGATTTCGCCCGGGGAGCTGTTTTTT.

This clonotype was detected only a few times. With a much larger clone just one base away, this may be a read error. The chain combines TRBV7-8 with TRBJ1-4, with D tentatively TRBD1 (5 bases). The germline V gene encodes CDR1 SGHVS and CDR2 FQNEAQ. The CDR3 contains 15 residues. The CDR3 bases are TGTGCCAGCAGCCCCCGGGTCTTGGGGGATGAAAAACTGTCTTTT. It translates to CASSPRVLGDEKLSF.

This clonotype was seen ten or more times. The V and J genes are TRBV18 and TRBJ2-3; D gene unclear. Germline V CDR1 and CDR2: KGHSH, LQKENI. This CDR3 region has 15 residues. V lost 0 bases, J lost 3 bases, and 10 bases lay in between. The CDR3 sequence: CASSPPVGLTDTQYF. DNA of the CDR3: TGTGCCAGCTCACCACCGGTGGGGTTAACAGATACGCAGTATTTT.

Details on this clonotype: A much more abundant neighbour one base away suggests this may be a read error. The V gene is TRBV6-6, the J gene TRBJ1-5; D not resolved. CDR1 is MNHNY and CDR2 is SVGAGI in the germline V gene (reference sequence). Between the trimmed V and J ends, which lost 9 bases and 1 base, there was a span of 10 bases. This CDR3 has 13 residues. The CDR3 is CASILDSNQPQHF. CDR3 nucleotides: TGTGCCAGTATCCTGGACAGCAATCAGCCCCAGCATTTT.

In this sample, this clonotype turned up many times. The chain recombines TRBV12-3 or TRBV12-4 with TRBJ2-7; D tentatively reads TRBD1 or TRBD2 (5 bases each). The CDR3 runs to 13 residues. Deletions cut 3 bases from V and 6 bases from J, with 12 bases between. The CDR3 sequence is CASSFGAGSEQYF. The CDR3 nucleotides read TGTGCCAGCAGTTTCGGAGCAGGGAGCGAGCAGTACTTC.

This clonotype was counted many times. J is TRBJ1-6 and V is TRBV12-5; D gene uncertain. This CDR3 region has 14 residues. The germline CDR1 and CDR2 sequences are LGHNT and FRNRAP. V was pared by 1 base and J by 5 bases, with 6 bases between. In DNA form, the CDR3 reads TGTGCTAGTGGTTTGGGTACGAATAATTCACCCCTCCACTTT. Translated, it gives CASGLGTNNSPLHF.

At least ten counts were recorded for this clonotype. The chain recombines TRBV3-1 with TRBJ2-2; 7 bases are a match to TRBD1. The CDR3 consists of 17 residues. Germline V gene data show CDR1 as LGHDT and CDR2 as YNNKEL (reference sequence). V lost 5 bases to trimming and J lost 1 base; unmatched junction nucleotides: 10. This chain's CDR3 is CASSMDRNRLNTGELFF. As DNA, the CDR3 is TGTGCCAGCAGCATGGACAGGAACCGATTGAACACCGGGGAGCTGTTTTTT.

This clonotype was recorded at least ten times. The V gene is TRBV2, the J gene TRBJ2-5; 13 bases line up with TRBD2. The germline V gene has CDR1 SNHLY and CDR2 FYNNEI. J gave up 4 bases and V 6 bases, and 17 bases lay outside the gene matches. The CDR3 runs to 19 residues. The CDR3 protein is CASRPPPGLAGLGRETQYF. CDR3 nucleotides: TGTGCCAGCAGACCACCTCCGGGACTAGCGGGGCTGGGGAGAGAGACCCAGTACTTC.

This clonotype came up a few times. This chain connects TRBV5-6 to TRBJ1-1; a weak D match, TRBD1 (6 bases). The CDR3 runs 14 residues. V lost 4 bases, J lost 4 bases, and 14 bases lay in between. In germline, CDR1 is SGHDT, CDR2 YYEEEE. The CDR3 DNA sequence: TGTGCCAGCAGCAAGGGGGTCGGGGGCACTGAAGCTTTCTTT. The encoded protein is CASSKGVGGTEAFF.

This clonotype was detected ten times or more. This chain connects TRBV10-3 to TRBJ1-4; D gene uncertain. V lost 7 bases and J 3 bases, leaving 9 bases between the germline ends. Germline assignment: CDR1 ENHRY and CDR2 SYGVKD. CDR3 length: 13 residues. The CDR3 DNA reads as TGTGCCATCAAGGACGGGGCTAATGAAAAACTGTTTTTT. Translated, it gives CAIKDGANEKLFF.

The sample holds many counts of this clonotype. The chain has TRBV5-1 and TRBJ2-1, with a tentative D call TRBD2 (7 bases). This CDR3 has 14 amino acids. Germline CDR1 reads SGHRS; CDR2 reads YFSETQ. Between the trimmed V and J ends, which lost 6 bases and 6 bases, there was a span of 16 bases. The CDR3 sequence: CASKGGPNSNEQFF. In DNA form, the CDR3 reads TGCGCCAGCAAGGGGGGGCCCAACAGCAATGAGCAGTTCTTC.

In its sample, this clonotype was seen many times. The chain combines TRBV5-1 with TRBJ2-3; 7 bases fit TRBD2. CDR3 size: 16 residues. Germline-derived CDR1 and CDR2 are SGHRS and YFSETQ. V lost 4 bases and J lost 0; bases outside the gene matches: 8. CDR3 in amino acids: CASSAKTSSSTDTQYF. In nucleotides, the CDR3 is TGCGCCAGCAGCGCCAAGACTAGCAGTAGCACAGATACGCAGTATTTT.

This clonotype occurred many times. The chain has TRBV7-6 and TRBJ2-1; 13 bases agree with TRBD2. The germline gives CDR1 SGHVS, CDR2 FNYEAQ. V lost 5 bases and J lost 5; bases outside the gene matches: 6. This CDR3 comprises 16 residues. CDR3 in amino acids: CASSRLGTSGNNEQFF. CDR3 nucleotides: TGTGCCAGCAGCCGCCTAGGGACTAGCGGGAACAATGAGCAGTTCTTC.

This clonotype has ten or more counts. This rearrangement joins TRBV12-3 or TRBV12-4 to TRBJ2-5; tentatively, D is TRBD1 or TRBD2 (6 bases each). Trimming took 5 bases from V and 7 from J, leaving 17 bases between them. The CDR3 extends over 14 amino acids. CDR3 loop: CASSDAGEVGTQYF. The DNA of the CDR3 is TGTGCCAGCAGTGATGCAGGGGAGGTTGGGACCCAGTACTTC.

This clonotype was observed many times. The chain uses TRBV6-5 and TRBJ2-4; tentatively, D is TRBD1 (6 bases). In germline, CDR1 is MNHEY, CDR2 SVGAGI. Trimming cost V 6 bases and J 0 bases, with 15 bases left between them. The length of the CDR3 is 16 residues. In DNA form, the CDR3 reads TGTGCCAGCAGGTCCGACAGGATACTAGCCAAAAACATTCAGTACTTC. Translated: CASRSDRILAKNIQYF.

This clonotype showed up just a few times. This may come from a read error, since a much larger clone is one base off. This chain links TRBV5-5 with TRBJ1-1; D possibly corresponds to TRBD1 (5 bases). The CDR3 runs to 14 residues. Germline V gene data show CDR1 as SGHKS and CDR2 as YYEKEE (reference sequence). Trimming shortened V by 4 bases and J by 1 base, and 11 bases separated the two germline ends. This chain's CDR3 is CASSRRDGNTEAFF. The DNA of the CDR3 is TGTGCCAGCAGCCGCCGGGACGGGAACACTGAAGCTTTCTTT. The whole variable domain, remainder taken from reference TRBV5-5 and TRBJ1-1, is DAGVTQSPTHLIKTRGQQVTLRCSPISGHKSVSWYQQVLGQGPQFIFQYYEKEERGRGNFPDRFSARQFPNYSSELNVNALLLGDSALYLCASSRRDGNTEAFFGQGTRLTVV.

This clonotype came up a few times. The chain combines TRBV12-3 or TRBV12-4 with TRBJ2-1; D perhaps matches TRBD2 (5 bases). Trimming shortened V by 2 bases and J by 4 bases, and 12 bases separated the two germline ends. CDR3 length: 15 residues. The CDR3 region is CASSLSIGSYNEQFF. The CDR3 DNA follows: TGTGCCAGCAGTTTAAGTATTGGGAGTTACAATGAGCAGTTCTTC.

This clonotype was observed at least ten times. This chain joins TRBV20-1 and TRBJ2-1; D is unclear. Trimming took 2 bases from V and 0 from J, leaving 8 bases between them. Per the germline V gene, CDR1 is DFQATT and CDR2 is SNEGSKA (reference sequence). The CDR3 is 14 residues long. The CDR3 sequence is CSARLPSSYNEQFF. The CDR3, as DNA: TGCAGTGCTAGACTTCCGAGCTCCTACAATGAGCAGTTCTTC.

This clonotype was detected a few times. This sequence may be a read error, since a much larger clone differs from it by one base. The chain uses TRBV4-1 and TRBJ2-7, with 7 nucleotides matching TRBD2. The germline V gene encodes CDR1 MGHRA and CDR2 YSYEKL. Trimming removed 0 bases from V and 4 bases from J; junction bases left unmatched: 15. This CDR3 is 18 amino acids long. CDR3 sequence: CASSQDLSGVGEIYEQYF. DNA for the CDR3: TGCGCCAGCAGCCAAGATCTGAGCGGGGTTGGGGAAATATACGAGCAGTACTTC.

In this sample, this clonotype turned up many times. The V call is TRBV28, the J call TRBJ1-5; 7 bases are a match to TRBD1. The CDR3 length is 15 residues. The germline CDR1 and CDR2 sequences are MDHEN and SYDVKM. After removal of 2 bases from V and 5 bases from J, the junction contained 6 bases not matched to a gene. The CDR3 region is CASSLGGGPHQPQHF. Written as DNA, the CDR3 is TGTGCCAGCAGTTTAGGAGGGGGCCCTCATCAGCCCCAGCATTTT. Together with reference TRBV28 and TRBJ1-5, the CDR3 gives the full variable domain: DVKVTQSSRYLVKRTGEKVFLECVQDMDHENMFWYRQDPGLGLRLIYFSYDVKMKEKGDIPEGYSVSREKKERFSLILESASTNQTSMYLCASSLGGGPHQPQHFGDGTRLSIL.

This clonotype was observed a handful of times. A much larger clone lies one base from this, so it may be a read error. The rearrangement links TRBV7-9 to TRBJ1-1; no firm D call. The CDR3 covers 14 residues. V was pared by 2 bases and J by 5 bases, with 12 bases between. The germline CDR1 and CDR2 sequences are SEHNR and FQNEAQ (reference sequence). CDR3 sequence reads: CASSLSPVGTEAFF. The CDR3 bases are TGTGCCAGCAGCTTAAGCCCAGTAGGGACTGAAGCTTTCTTT.

This clonotype was seen many times. The V and J genes are TRBV29-1 and TRBJ1-1; possible D gene TRBD1, 5 bases. V lost 5 bases and J 10 bases, leaving 14 bases between the germline ends. CDR1 and CDR2 from the germline V gene are SQVTM and ANQGSEA. The CDR3 loop spans 11 amino acids. The CDR3 here is CSVIRWGGAFF. The CDR3 DNA is TGCAGCGTTATAAGGTGGGGGGGAGCTTTCTTT.

This rearrangement joins TRBV10-3 to TRBJ2-5; tentatively, D is TRBD2 (6 bases). This CDR3 is built from 14 residues. CDR1 ENHRY and CDR2 SYGVKD come from the germline V gene. Between the trimmed V and J ends, which lost 2 bases and 5 bases, there was a span of 12 bases. The CDR3 DNA reads TGTGCCATCAGTGAGCCGGTCCGGGGGGAGACCCAGTACTTC. Encoded protein: CAISEPVRGETQYF.

In its sample, this clonotype was seen many times. This sequence joins TRBV6-6 and TRBJ1-1; TRBD1 is a possible D gene (5 bases). The V and J ends lost 6 bases and 1 base respectively, with 18 bases between them. This CDR3 has 16 amino acids. Germline values: CDR1 MNHNY, CDR2 SVGAGI (reference sequence). CDR3 bases: TGTGCCAGCAGCCCAAACTCGGGCAGGGCGAACACTGAAGCTTTCTTT. Protein sequence: CASSPNSGRANTEAFF.

In regard to this clonotype: A much larger clone lies a single base off, so this may be a read error. The chain joins TRBV20-1 to TRBJ2-3; no clear D gene. Germline V gene data show CDR1 as DFQATT and CDR2 as SNEGSKA (reference sequence). The CDR3 extends over 13 amino acids. CDR3 sequence: CIAPRGETDTQYF. In DNA, the CDR3 is TGCATTGCCCCCCGCGGTGAGACAGATACGCAGTATTTT.

This clonotype was detected many times. The rearrangement uses TRBV27 and TRBJ2-2, with 10 bases lining up with TRBD2. The ends lost 7 bases at V and 4 bases at J; junction bases unmatched: 9. Looked up from germline, CDR1 is MNHEY and CDR2 is SMNVEV (reference sequence). This CDR3 comprises 16 residues. The CDR3 protein is CASTQTAGGVTGELFF. In DNA, the CDR3 is TGTGCCAGCACCCAAACAGCGGGAGGGGTCACCGGGGAGCTGTTTTTT.

The J gene is TRBJ2-7, the V gene TRBV7-2, with D hard to call. V was trimmed by 5 bases and J by 5 bases, leaving 13 bases between them. CDR3 length: 13 residues. Germline V CDR1 and CDR2: SGHTA, FQGNSA. The CDR3 DNA follows: TGTGCCAGCAGCCCACCACGAGCTGACGAGCAGTACTTC. Translated: CASSPPRADEQYF.

This clonotype has at least ten counts. The genes are TRBV29-1 and TRBJ2-3; perhaps TRBD2 as D (5 bases). The germline CDR1 and CDR2 sequences are SQVTM and ANQGSEA. Trimming pared 4 bases from V and 2 bases from J, leaving 13 bases between. This CDR3 region has 14 residues. CDR3 in amino acids: CSVGVARDTDTQYF. CDR3 DNA: TGCAGCGTTGGGGTGGCTCGGGACACAGATACGCAGTATTTT.

About this clonotype itself: This may stem from a read error, because a much larger clone lies one nucleotide away. The V and J genes are TRBV2 and TRBJ2-6; either TRBD1 or TRBD2 may supply D (6 bases each). This CDR3 contains 16 residues. Trimming cost V 8 bases and J 2 bases, with 16 bases left between them. Germline loops: CDR1 SNHLY, CDR2 FYNNEI. CDR3 loop: CASGGGRDTGANVLTF. As DNA, the CDR3 is TGTGCCAGCGGTGGTGGGCGGGACACTGGGGCCAACGTCCTGACTTTC.

Many counts were recorded for this clonotype. This sequence joins TRBV3-1 and TRBJ2-3, with TRBD1 identical over 8 bases. J lost 0 bases, V lost 0 bases, and 5 bases had no gene match. The CDR3 contains 17 residues. Germline V gene lookup returns CDR1 LGHDT and CDR2 YNNKEL (reference sequence). CDR3 sequence reads: CASSQEQRDRSTDTQYF. CDR3 in DNA: TGTGCCAGCAGCCAAGAGCAGAGGGACAGGAGCACAGATACGCAGTATTTT.